The present entry profiles one T cell receptor (beta chain) with its context. This clonotype was seen many times. Its cognate antigen has yet to be identified. The input lacks base qualities; no much larger clone sits a single base away. The sample originates from a study of response to subunit inactivated influenza vaccine (dated by TCRdb to 2016 to 2019). Study-wide context: The study used deep quantitative T cell receptor repertoire profiling to track responses to a trivalent subunit inactivated influenza vaccine. Points the paper makes about the study in general: According to the authors, only a limited number of new T cells may be recruited by each seasonal influenza vaccination.

The method behind the library was RT-PCR. Sequenced on an Illumina HiSeq 2500. TCRdb took the public reads, trimmed them with fastp at Q25, ran MiXCR for clone calling and kept in-frame beta chains. CDR3 protein sequences are deduplicated, and each keeps its most common genes and DNA. Present in this sample are about 620,000 distinct CDR3 sequences, about 11% of which were seen just once. Together, the top ten hold about 11% of the sample. Measured from the cysteine to the phenylalanine, the CDR3 is 16 residues long. The entry retains the CDR3 DNA only, 48 bases that are in frame from base 1. The germline V gene supplies CDR1 KGHSH and CDR2 LQKENI. V loses 4 bases at its end and J loses 2 bases; junction bases beyond the gene matches: 9. These data were likewise used in another study, on T cells expressing NK-cell markers. As the second paper documents: The TCR beta cDNA libraries were made using 5'RACE template switching, a step that added both a universal primer site and unique molecular identifiers. TCR beta-chain repertoires were profiled in sorted CD3+CD56+NKG2C+, CD3+CD56+NKG2C- and CD3+CD56-NKG2C+ T-cell subsets from about 8 donors. Seven of the eight sequenced donors were HCMV-seropositive and one was HCMV-seronegative. To restrict sorting to alphabetaTCR-expressing T cells, an anti-gammadeltaTCR antibody was added in several experiments. For roughly six donors, the dominant CD3+CD56+NKG2C+ clonotypes were among the top 10 CD8+ clonotypes and accounted for roughly 1.0-8% of CD8+ T cells. Those dominant clonotypes were again the most abundant among CD3+CD56-NKG2C+ cells in several donors, at roughly 25-60.1%. Whether the expanded NKG2C-expressing T cell clones were specific for HCMV antigens remained unclear. The study sequenced eight donors, all healthy volunteers chosen at random: three men and five women. A commercial ELISA kit detecting HCMV-specific IgG in serum was used to determine HCMV serostatus. Peripheral blood mononuclear cells were isolated from blood by Ficoll density gradient centrifugation. Bulk peripheral blood T-cell repertoires were additionally sequenced from unsorted PBMC for six donors. cDNA synthesis was primed from the TCR beta constant segment and was followed by two successive PCR amplification steps. Sequencing of the libraries produced 2 x 150 bp reads on Illumina HiSeq 2000/2500, MiSeq or NextSeq. MIGEC handled demultiplexing of the reads and grouping by UMI, while MiTCR was used to assemble and quantify clonotypes. To exclude erroneous sequences, only TCR cDNA sequences supported by at least two reads were retained. The tcR package was used for downstream repertoire analysis, with clonotypes matched between fractions based on CDR3 nucleotide sequence plus V segment. Antigen specificity was annotated against VDJdb with VDJmatch, allowing one amino acid substitution in CDR3.

The chain was built from TRBV18 and TRBJ2-5, with 8 middle bases fitting TRBD2. The input for sequencing was PBMCs from blood, taken on the day of vaccination. This sequence originates from a man aged 50 to 59 who received an inactivated influenza vaccine. Donor details come from another sample of the same person, matched by shared clones. The CDR3 region has the sequence CASSLAATSVQETQYF. The DNA is as follows: TGTGCCAGCTCACTTGCCGCGACTAGCGTACAAGAGACCCAGTACTTC.